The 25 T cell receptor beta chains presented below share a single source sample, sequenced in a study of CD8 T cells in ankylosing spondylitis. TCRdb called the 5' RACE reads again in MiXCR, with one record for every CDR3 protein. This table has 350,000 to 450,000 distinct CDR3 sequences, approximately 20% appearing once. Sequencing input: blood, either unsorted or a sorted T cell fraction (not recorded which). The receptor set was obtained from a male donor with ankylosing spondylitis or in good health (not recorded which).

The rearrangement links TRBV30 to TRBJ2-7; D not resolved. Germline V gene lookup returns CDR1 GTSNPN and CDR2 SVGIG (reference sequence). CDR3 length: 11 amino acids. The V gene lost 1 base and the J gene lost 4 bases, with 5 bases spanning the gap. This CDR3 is CAWSALYEQYF. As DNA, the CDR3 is TGTGCCTGGAGTGCCCTATACGAGCAGTACTTC.

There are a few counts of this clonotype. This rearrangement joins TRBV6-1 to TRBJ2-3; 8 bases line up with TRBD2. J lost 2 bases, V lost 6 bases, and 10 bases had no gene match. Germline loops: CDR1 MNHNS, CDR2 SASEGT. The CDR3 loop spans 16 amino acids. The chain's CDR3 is CASSHAAGGVTDTQYF. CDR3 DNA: TGTGCCAGCAGCCACGCCGCGGGGGGAGTCACAGATACGCAGTATTTT.

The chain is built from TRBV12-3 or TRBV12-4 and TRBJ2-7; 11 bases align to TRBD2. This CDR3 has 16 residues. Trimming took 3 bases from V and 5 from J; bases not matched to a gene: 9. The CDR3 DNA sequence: TGTGCCAGCAGTTTTTTACTAGCGGGGGCCGGGCACGAGCAGTACTTC. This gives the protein CASSFLLAGAGHEQYF.

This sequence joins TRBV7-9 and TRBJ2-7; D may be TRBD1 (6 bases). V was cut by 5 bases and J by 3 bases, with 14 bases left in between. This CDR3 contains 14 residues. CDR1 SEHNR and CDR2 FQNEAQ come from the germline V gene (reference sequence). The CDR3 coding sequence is TGTGCCAGCAGCGTGGTGACAGGTTTCTACGAGCAGTACTTC. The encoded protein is CASSVVTGFYEQYF.

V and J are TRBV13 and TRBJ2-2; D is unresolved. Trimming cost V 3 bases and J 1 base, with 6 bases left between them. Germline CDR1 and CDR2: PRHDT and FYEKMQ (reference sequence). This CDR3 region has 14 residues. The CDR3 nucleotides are TGTGCCAGCAGCTTGGGCAAGAACACCGGGGAGCTGTTTTTT. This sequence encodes CASSLGKNTGELFF.

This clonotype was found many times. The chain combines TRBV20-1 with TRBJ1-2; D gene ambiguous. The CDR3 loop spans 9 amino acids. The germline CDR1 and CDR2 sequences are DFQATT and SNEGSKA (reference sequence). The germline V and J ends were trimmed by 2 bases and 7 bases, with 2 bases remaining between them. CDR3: CSARPGYTF. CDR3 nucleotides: TGCAGTGCTAGACCTGGCTACACCTTC.

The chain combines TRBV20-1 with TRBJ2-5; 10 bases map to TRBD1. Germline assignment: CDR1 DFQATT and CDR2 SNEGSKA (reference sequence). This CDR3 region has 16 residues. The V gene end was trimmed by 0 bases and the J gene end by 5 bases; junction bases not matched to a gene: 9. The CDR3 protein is CSARDLDRGPEETQYF. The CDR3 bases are TGCAGTGCTAGAGATCTCGACAGGGGGCCGGAGGAGACCCAGTACTTC.

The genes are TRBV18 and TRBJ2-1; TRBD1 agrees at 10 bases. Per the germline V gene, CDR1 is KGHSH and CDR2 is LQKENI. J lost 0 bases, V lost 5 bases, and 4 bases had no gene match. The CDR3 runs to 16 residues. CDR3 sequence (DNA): TGTGCCAGCTCAACCGGGACAGGGGTCTCCTACAATGAGCAGTTCTTC. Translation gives CASSTGTGVSYNEQFF.

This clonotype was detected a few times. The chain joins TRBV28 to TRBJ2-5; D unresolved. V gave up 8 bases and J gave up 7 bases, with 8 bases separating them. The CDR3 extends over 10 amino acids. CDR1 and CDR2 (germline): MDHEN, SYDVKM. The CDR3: CASGLGTQYF. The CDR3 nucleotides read TGTGCCAGCGGTCTAGGGACCCAGTACTTC.

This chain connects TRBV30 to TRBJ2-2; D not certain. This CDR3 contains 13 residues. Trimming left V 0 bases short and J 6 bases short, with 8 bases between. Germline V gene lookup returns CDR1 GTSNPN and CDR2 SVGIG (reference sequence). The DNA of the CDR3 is TGTGCCTGGAGTGTACTGGGTGCCGGGGAGCTGTTTTTT. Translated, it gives CAWSVLGAGELFF.

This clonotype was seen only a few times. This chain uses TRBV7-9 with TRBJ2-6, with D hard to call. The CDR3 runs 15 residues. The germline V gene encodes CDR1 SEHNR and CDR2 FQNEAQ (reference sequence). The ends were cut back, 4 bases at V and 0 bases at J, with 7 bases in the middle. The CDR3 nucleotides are TGTGCCAGCAGCTACGACCTCTCTGGGGCCAACGTCCTGACTTTC. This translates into CASSYDLSGANVLTF.

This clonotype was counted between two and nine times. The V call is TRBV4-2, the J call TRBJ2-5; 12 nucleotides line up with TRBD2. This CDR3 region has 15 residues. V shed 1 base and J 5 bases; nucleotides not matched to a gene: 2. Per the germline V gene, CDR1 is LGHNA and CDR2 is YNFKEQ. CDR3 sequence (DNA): TGTGCCAGCAGCCAAGCTAGCGGGGGGGCGGAGACCCAGTACTTC. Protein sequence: CASSQASGGAETQYF.

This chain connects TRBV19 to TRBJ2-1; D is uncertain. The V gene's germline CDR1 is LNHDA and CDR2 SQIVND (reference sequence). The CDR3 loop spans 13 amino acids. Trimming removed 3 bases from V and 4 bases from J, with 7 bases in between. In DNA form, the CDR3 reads TGTGCCAGTAGTATGGGTCGGTACAATGAGCAGTTCTTC. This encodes CASSMGRYNEQFF.

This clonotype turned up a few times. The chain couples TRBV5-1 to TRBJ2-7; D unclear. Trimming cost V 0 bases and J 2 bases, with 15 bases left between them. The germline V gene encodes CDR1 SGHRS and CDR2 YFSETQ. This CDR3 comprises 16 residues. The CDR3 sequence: CASSLVAATLPYEQYF. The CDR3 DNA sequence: TGCGCCAGCAGCTTGGTCGCTGCCACTTTGCCCTACGAGCAGTACTTC.

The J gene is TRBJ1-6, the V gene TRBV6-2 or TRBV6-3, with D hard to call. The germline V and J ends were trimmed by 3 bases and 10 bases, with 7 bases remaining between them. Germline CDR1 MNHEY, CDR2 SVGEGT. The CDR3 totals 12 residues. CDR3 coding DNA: TGTGCCAGCAGTTATTCGCAGTCACCCCTCCACTTT. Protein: CASSYSQSPLHF.

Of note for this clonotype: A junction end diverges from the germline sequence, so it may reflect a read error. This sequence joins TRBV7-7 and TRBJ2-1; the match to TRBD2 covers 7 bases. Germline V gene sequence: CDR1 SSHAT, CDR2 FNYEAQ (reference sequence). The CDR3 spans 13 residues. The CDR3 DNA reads TGTGCTAGCAGCCAGCCACCGGGACTAGAGCAGTTCTTC. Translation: CASSQPPGLEQFF.

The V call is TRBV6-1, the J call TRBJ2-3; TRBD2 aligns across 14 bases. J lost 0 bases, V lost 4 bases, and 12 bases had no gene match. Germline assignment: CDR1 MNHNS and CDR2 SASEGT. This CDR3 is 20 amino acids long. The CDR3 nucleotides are TGTGCCAGCAGTGCCCTCGCCGGGACTAGCGGGGGTACTAGCACAGATACGCAGTATTTT. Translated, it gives CASSALAGTSGGTSTDTQYF.

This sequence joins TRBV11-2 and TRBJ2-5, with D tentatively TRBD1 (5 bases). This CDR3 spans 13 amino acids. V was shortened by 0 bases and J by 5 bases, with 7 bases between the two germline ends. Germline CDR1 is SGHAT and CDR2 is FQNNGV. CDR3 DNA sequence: TGTGCCAGCAGCTTAGAAGGGGTGGAGACCCAGTACTTC. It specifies CASSLEGVETQYF.

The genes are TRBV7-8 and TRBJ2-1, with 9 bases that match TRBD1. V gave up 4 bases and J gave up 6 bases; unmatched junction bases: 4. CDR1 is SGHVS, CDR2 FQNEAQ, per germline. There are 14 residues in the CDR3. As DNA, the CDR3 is TGTGCCAGCAGCTCCCGGGACAGGGTCAATGAGCAGTTCTTC. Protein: CASSSRDRVNEQFF.

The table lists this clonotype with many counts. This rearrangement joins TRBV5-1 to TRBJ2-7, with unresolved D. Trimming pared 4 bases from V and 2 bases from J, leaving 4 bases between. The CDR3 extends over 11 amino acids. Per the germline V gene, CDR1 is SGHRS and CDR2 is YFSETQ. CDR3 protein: CASSRTYEQYF. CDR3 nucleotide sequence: TGCGCCAGCAGCCGTACCTACGAGCAGTACTTC.

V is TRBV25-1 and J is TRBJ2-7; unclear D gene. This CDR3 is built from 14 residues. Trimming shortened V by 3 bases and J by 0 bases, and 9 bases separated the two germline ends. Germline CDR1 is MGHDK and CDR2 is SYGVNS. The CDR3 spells CASSDGRYSYEQYF. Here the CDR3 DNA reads TGTGCCAGCAGTGATGGCAGGTACTCCTACGAGCAGTACTTC.

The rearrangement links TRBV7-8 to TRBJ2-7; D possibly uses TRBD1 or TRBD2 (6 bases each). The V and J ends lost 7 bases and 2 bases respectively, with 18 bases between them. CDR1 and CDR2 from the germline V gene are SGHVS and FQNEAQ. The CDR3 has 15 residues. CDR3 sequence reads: CASTPGGESAYEQYF. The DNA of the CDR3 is TGTGCCAGCACCCCCGGGGGCGAGTCGGCCTACGAGCAGTACTTC.

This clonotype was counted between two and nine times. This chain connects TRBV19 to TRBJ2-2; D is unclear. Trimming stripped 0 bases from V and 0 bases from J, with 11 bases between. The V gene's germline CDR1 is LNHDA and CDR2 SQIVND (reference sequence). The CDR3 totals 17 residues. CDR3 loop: CASSIDLFSANTGELFF. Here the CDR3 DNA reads TGTGCCAGTAGTATAGATCTGTTCAGTGCGAACACCGGGGAGCTGTTTTTT.

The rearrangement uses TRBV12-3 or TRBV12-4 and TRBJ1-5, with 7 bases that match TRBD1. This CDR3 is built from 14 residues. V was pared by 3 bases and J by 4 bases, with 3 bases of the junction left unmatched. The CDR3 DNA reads TGTGCCAGCAGTTTTGCGACAGGGAATCAGCCCCAGCATTTT. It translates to CASSFATGNQPQHF.

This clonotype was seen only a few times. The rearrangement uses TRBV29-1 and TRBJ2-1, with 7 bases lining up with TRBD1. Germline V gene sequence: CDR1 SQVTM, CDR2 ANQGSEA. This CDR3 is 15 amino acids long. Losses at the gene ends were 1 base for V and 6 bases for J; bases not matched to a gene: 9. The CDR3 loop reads CSVEGGGLFFNEQFF. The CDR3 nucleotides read TGCAGCGTTGAAGGAGGGGGCCTTTTCTTCAATGAGCAGTTCTTC.